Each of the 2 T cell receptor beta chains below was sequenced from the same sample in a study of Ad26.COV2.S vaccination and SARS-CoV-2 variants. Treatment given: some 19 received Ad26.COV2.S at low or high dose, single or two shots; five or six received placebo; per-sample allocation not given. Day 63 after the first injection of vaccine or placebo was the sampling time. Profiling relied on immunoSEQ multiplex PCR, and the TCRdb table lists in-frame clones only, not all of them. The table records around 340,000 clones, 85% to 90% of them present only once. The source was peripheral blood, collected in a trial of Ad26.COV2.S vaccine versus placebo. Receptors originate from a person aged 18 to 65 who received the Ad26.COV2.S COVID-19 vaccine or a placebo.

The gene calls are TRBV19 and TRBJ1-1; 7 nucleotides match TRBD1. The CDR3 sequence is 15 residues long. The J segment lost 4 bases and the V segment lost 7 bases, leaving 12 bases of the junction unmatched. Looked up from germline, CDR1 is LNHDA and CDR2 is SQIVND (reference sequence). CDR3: CASTALTGRFTEAFF. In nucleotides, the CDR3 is TGTGCCAGTACCGCATTGACAGGGAGGTTCACTGAAGCTTTCTTT.

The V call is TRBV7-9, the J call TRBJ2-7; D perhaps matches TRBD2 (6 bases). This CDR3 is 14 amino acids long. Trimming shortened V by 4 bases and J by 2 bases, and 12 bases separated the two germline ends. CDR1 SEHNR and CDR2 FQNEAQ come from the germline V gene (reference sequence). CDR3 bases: TGTGCCAGCAGCTCGGGACTTCCTACCTACGAGCAGTACTTC. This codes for CASSSGLPTYEQYF.